This T cell receptor (beta chain) stems from a study of post-analysis software for immune sequencing data. Across the whole study: Disease trajectories encompassed relapsing-remitting, secondary progressive and progressive-relapsing multiple sclerosis.

The study, taken as a whole, reports: Elevated frequency relative to controls characterized four or five TRBV segments in patients, TRBV5-6, TRBV5-1 and TRBV20-1 among them. Samples prepared in the same batch strongly co-clustered by F measure. A significant reduction in normalized Chao1 diversity was observed in multiple sclerosis patients versus controls.

Notes on this clonotype: Its antigen is still unknown.

Included in the TCR beta cDNA libraries were unique molecular identifiers. T cells numbering about 0.85 to 10 million yielded cDNA molecules that totaled about 500,000. TCRdb processed the PCR reads anew with MiXCR; each CDR3 protein has one entry. The profile shows about 820,000 distinct CDR3 sequences, approximately 53% of them singletons. J was trimmed by 3 bases and V by 3 bases; bases with no gene match: 0. The CDR3 is 14 amino acids. CDR1 is SEHNR, CDR2 FQNEAQ, per germline (reference sequence). Sequencing was done on a sample of blood. The chain joins TRBV7-9 to TRBJ1-4, with TRBD1 matching 8 bases. The sequence was collected from a girl aged 5 to 17 with multiple sclerosis. CDR3 sequence reads: CASSLTGANEKLFF. In DNA form, the CDR3 reads TGTGCCAGCAGCTTGACAGGGGCTAATGAAAAACTGTTTTTT. Filled out from reference TRBV7-9 and TRBJ1-4, the complete variable domain reads DTGVSQNPRHKITKRGQNVTFRCDPISEHNRLYWYRQTLGQGPEFLTYFQNEAQLEKSRLLSDRFSAERPKGSFSTLEIQRTEQGDSAMYLCASSLTGANEKLFFGSGTQLSVL.